This entry features one T cell receptor beta chain sequence. The germline gives CDR1 GTSNPN, CDR2 SVGIG (reference sequence). This CDR3 has 12 amino acids. The V and J ends lost 5 bases and 2 bases respectively, with 9 bases between them. This sample was taken from a study of blood T cell repertoires in COVID-19. Study-wide background: Sample material is recorded as cDNA or gDNA derived from T cells, B-cell-depleted T cells, or PBMCs.

Data came from immunoSEQ multiplex PCR; TCRdb stores just in-frame clones and leaves some out. Here the sample spans more than 95,000 clones, about 86% being singletons. The chain links TRBV30 to TRBJ1-2; D may be TRBD1 (5 bases). The TCR sequence derives from a man at least 80 years old with acute or convalescent COVID-19. The sequenced sample consisted of peripheral blood. CDR3: CAWAQENYGYTF. CDR3 bases: TGTGCCTGGGCACAGGAGAACTATGGCTACACCTTC.